This T cell receptor beta chain was identified in a study of T cells in localized non-small cell lung cancer (TCRdb year 2020). In terms of the full investigation: T cell repertoires of fewer than 250 early-stage NSCLC patients were analyzed, with tumors being compared against uninvolved tumor-adjacent lungs. All 220 or so NSCLC patients in the cohort were treatment-naive and had localized lung tumors that were resected. A mean age of around 66 years was recorded for the NSCLC patients, of whom roughly 130 were male and 100 to 110 were female. What the study reported, not specific to this receptor: Because of the exploratory design, TCR variables were selected using unadjusted p-values without false-discovery rate correction. A median of about 53 of the top 100 tumor clones were detected in paired uninvolved adjacent lung, and 28 of these tumor clones were also found among the top 100 clones of the paired uninvolved adjacent lung. Because multi-region tumor sequencing was not performed, intratumor heterogeneity could not be ruled out. Longer overall survival was associated with higher blood T cell density, whereas shorter survival was associated with higher adjacent-lung clonality. Uninvolved tumor-adjacent lung showed the highest T cell clonality, higher than tumor, which suggests more focused antigenic responses in the adjacent lung.

At diagnosis, peripheral blood, uninvolved tumor-adjacent lung and tumor were collected and were preserved as a mix of fresh-frozen and FFPE material. Blood samples were analyzed as peripheral blood mononuclear cells for TCR repertoire profiling. On this clone: Its antigen is still unknown. No qualities accompany the bases; no much larger clone lies one base away.

Compared with germline, V lacks 8 bases and J lacks 1 base; bases without a gene match: 4. The CDR3 goes from the cysteine to the phenylalanine over 14 residues. Only the CDR3 portion is preserved as DNA: 42 bases, with reading frame beginning at the first base. The germline V gene (reference sequence) gives CDR1 as MNHEY and CDR2 as SMNVEV. TCR beta CDR3 regions were sequenced from DNA using the immunoSEQ Assay. In the paper's pipeline: To compute T cell density, TCR beta template counts were normalized to usable DNA, which was estimated by amplifying housekeeping genes. Using the preseqR package, richness was estimated by extrapolating to 120,000 templates for tissue samples and 400,000 templates for PBMC samples. Clonality was defined as one minus Pielou's evenness. Tissue-enriched TCRs were identified through differential abundance testing performed on productive amino-acid clonotypes, with a minimum total count of 5 and an alpha of 0.1. Repertoire overlap between compartments was quantified with the Jaccard Index and Morisita Overlap Index. GLIPH clustered TCR beta CDR3s with public tetramer-defined viral CDR3s; viral motifs required at least three viral sequences plus V-gene enrichment. Drawn from immuneACCESS, this table holds only the in-frame rearrangements with V and J called that TCRdb kept. Clones are partly lost; checked studies trace under half to an unresolved V gene and leave the rest unexplained. That table gives V, J and clone size, and the DNA gave D and trimming. This sample gives about 53,000 clones in total; 65% to 85% of them show up just once. The ten largest account for about 15% of the sample.

The sequence was obtained from a man between 40 and 70 years old with stage III lung adenocarcinoma. Sequenced here: peripheral blood mononuclear cells, sampled before any cancer treatment. The sequence is built from TRBV27 and TRBJ2-3, with 9 junctional bases fitting TRBD1. CDR3 sequence: CASGRDRGTDTQYF. In nucleotide form, the sequence is TGTGCCAGCGGGCGGGACAGGGGCACAGATACGCAGTATTTT.